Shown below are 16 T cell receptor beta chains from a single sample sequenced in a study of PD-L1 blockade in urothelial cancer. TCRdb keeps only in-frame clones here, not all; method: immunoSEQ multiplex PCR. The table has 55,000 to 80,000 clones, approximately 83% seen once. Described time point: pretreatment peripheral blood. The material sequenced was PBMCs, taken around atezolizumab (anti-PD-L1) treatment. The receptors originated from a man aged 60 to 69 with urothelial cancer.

CDR3: CAISPTGPNTGELFF. CDR3 DNA: TGTGCCATCTCTCCCACTGGTCCGAACACCGGGGAGCTGTTTTTT. The chain links TRBV10-3 to TRBJ2-2, with D hard to call. CDR3 size: 15 residues. V was pared by 8 bases and J by 0 bases, with 13 bases between. Germline CDR1 ENHRY, CDR2 SYGVKD.

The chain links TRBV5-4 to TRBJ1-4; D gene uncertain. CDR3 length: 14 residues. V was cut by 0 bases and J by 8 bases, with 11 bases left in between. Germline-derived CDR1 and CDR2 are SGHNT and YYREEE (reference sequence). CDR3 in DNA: TGTGCCAGCAGCTTGGAAGGACTGGAGGAAAAACTGTTTTTT. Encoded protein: CASSLEGLEEKLFF. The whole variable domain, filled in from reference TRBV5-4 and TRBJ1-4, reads ETGVTQSPTHLIKTRGQQVTLRCSSQSGHNTVSWYQQALGQGPQFIFQYYREEENGRGNFPPRFSGLQFPNYSSELNVNALELDDSALYLCASSLEGLEEKLFFGSGTQLSVL.

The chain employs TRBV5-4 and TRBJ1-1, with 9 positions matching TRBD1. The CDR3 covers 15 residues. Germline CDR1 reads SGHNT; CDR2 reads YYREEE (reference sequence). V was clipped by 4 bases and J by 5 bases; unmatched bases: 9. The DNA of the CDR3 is TGTGCCAGCAGCCGCGGGACAGGGCACGGGACTGAAGCTTTCTTT. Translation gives CASSRGTGHGTEAFF.

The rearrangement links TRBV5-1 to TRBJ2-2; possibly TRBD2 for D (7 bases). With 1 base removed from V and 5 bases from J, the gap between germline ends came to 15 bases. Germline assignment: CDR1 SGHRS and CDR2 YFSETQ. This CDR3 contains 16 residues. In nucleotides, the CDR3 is TGCGCCAGCAGCTTGTCTGCGGGGGCGGAGACCGGGGAGCTGTTTTTT. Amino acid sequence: CASSLSAGAETGELFF.

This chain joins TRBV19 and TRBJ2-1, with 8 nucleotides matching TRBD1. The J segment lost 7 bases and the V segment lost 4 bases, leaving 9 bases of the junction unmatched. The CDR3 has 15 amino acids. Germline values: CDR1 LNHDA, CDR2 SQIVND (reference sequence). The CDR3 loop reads CASSKRQGSGNEQFF. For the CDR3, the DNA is TGTGCCAGTAGTAAAAGACAGGGGAGTGGTAATGAGCAGTTCTTC.

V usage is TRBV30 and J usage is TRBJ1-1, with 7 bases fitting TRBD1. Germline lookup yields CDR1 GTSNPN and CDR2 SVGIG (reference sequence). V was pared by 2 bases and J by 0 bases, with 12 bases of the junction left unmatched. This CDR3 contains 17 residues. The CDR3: CAWSLRWDSYMNTEAFF. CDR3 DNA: TGTGCCTGGAGTCTTCGATGGGACAGCTATATGAACACTGAAGCTTTCTTT.

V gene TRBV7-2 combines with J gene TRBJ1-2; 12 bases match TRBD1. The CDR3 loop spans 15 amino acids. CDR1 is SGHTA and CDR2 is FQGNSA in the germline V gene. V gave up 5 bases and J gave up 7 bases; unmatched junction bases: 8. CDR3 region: CASSRTGQGAPGYTF. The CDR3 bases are TGTGCCAGCAGCAGAACGGGACAGGGGGCTCCTGGCTACACCTTC.

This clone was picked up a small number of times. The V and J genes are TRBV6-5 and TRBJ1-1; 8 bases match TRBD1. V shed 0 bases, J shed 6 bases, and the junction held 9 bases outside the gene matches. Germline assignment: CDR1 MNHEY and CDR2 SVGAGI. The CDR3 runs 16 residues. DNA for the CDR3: TGTGCCAGCAGTTACTCGATAGGCAGGGGGCGGCCTGAAGCTTTCTTT. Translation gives CASSYSIGRGRPEAFF.

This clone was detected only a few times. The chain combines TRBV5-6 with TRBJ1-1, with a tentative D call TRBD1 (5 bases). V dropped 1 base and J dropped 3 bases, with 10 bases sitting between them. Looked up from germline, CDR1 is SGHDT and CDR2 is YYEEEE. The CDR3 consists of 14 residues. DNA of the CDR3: TGTGCCAGCAGCTTGCCAGGGTTGTACACTGAAGCTTTCTTT. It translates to CASSLPGLYTEAFF.

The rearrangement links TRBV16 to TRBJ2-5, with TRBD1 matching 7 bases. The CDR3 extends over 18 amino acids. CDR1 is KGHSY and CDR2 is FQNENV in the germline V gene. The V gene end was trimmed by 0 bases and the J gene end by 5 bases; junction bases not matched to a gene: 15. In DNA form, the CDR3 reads TGTGCCAGCAGCCAATCTATTACTGCTACAGGGGATCGGGAGACCCAGTACTTC. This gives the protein CASSQSITATGDRETQYF. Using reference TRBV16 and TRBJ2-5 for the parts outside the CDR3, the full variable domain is GEEVAQTPKHLVRGEGQKAKLYCAPIKGHSYVFWYQQVLKNEFKFLISFQNENVFDETGMPKERFSAKCLPNSPCSLEIQATKLEDSAVYFCASSQSITATGDRETQYFGPGTRLLVL.

The chain's CDR3 is CASSAGLSGGVYEQYF. The DNA for the CDR3 is TGTGCCAGCAGCGCCGGACTATCGGGTGGAGTCTACGAGCAGTACTTC. The gene calls are TRBV7-2 and TRBJ2-7; TRBD2 might be the D (6 bases). The CDR3 is 16 residues long. Trimming removed 5 bases from V and 3 bases from J, with 20 bases in between. CDR1 and CDR2 from the germline V gene are SGHTA and FQGNSA. Filled out from reference TRBV7-2 and TRBJ2-7, the complete variable domain reads GAGVSQSPSNKVTEKGKDVELRCDPISGHTALYWYRQSLGQGLEFLIYFQGNSAPDKSGLPSDRFSAERTGGSVSTLTIQRTQQEDSAVYLCASSAGLSGGVYEQYFGPGTRLTVT.

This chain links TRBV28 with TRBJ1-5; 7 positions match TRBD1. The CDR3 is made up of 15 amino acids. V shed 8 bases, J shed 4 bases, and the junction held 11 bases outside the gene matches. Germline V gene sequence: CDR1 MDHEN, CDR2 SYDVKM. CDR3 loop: CASDPATGANQPQHF. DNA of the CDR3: TGTGCCAGCGACCCTGCAACAGGGGCGAATCAGCCCCAGCATTTT.

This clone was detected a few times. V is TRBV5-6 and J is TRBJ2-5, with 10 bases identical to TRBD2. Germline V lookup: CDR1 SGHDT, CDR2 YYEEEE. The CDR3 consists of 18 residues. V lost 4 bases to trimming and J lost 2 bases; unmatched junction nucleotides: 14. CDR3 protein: CASSPWELSGGPQETQYF. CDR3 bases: TGTGCCAGCAGCCCATGGGAGCTTAGCGGGGGGCCTCAAGAGACCCAGTACTTC.

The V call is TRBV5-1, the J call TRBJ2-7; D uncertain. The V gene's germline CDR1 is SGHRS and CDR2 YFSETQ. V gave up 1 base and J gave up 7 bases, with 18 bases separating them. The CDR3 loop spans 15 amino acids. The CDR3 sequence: CASSLSARPAGEQYF. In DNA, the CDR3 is TGCGCCAGCAGCTTGTCGGCGCGGCCGGCCGGAGAGCAGTACTTC.

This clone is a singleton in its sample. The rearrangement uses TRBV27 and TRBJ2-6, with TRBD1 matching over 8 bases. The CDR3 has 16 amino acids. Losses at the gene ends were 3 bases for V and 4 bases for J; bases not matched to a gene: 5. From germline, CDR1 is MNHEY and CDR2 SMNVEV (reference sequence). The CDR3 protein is CASSFSGGSGANVLTF. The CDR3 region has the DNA TGTGCCAGCAGTTTCTCAGGGGGCTCCGGGGCCAACGTCCTGACTTTC.

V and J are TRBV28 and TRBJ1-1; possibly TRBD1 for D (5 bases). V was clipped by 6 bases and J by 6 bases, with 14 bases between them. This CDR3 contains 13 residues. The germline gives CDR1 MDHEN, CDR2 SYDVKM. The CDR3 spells CASRIGGNPEAFF. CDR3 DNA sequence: TGTGCCAGCAGGATCGGGGGTAATCCTGAAGCTTTCTTT.